This TCR beta chain is drawn from a study of blood T cell repertoires in COVID-19. Study context: There were acute and convalescent COVID-19 samples, and they came from the United States, Italy and Spain. T cells, B-cell-depleted T cells, or PBMCs provided the cDNA or gDNA that served as material.

This CDR3 has 15 amino acids. In the source study's methods: Amplification from reference gene primers served as the basis for estimated nucleated cell counts. Generated by immunoSEQ multiplex PCR, the TCRdb table keeps only in-frame clones and is missing some. V, J and clone size are those of that table, while D and trimming were read from the DNA. The sample carries about 200,000 clones, roughly four fifths recorded once. The sequencing sample was made of peripheral blood. V and J are TRBV21-1 and TRBJ2-3; no DNA check was done on the table's D call, TRBD1. TRBV21-1 is designated a pseudogene. The receptor comes from a man aged 50 or older who had recovered from COVID-19. The CDR3 DNA reads as TGTGCCAGCAGCCCGGTAAGGGGTAGGTCAGATACGCAGTATTTT. It is translated as CASSPVRGRSDTQYF.